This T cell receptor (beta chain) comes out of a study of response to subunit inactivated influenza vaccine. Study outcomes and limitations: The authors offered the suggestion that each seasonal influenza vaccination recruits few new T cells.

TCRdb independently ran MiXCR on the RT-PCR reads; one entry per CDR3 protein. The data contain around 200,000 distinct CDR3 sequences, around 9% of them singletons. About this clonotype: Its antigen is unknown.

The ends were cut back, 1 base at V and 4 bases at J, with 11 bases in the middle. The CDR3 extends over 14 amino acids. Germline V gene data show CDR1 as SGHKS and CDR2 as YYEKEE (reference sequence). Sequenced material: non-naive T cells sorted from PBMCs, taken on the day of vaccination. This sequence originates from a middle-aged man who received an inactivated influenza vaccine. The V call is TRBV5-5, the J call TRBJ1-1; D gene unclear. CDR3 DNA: TGTGCCAGCAGCTTGCAATTGGGTCCCACTGAAGCTTTCTTT. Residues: CASSLQLGPTEAFF.